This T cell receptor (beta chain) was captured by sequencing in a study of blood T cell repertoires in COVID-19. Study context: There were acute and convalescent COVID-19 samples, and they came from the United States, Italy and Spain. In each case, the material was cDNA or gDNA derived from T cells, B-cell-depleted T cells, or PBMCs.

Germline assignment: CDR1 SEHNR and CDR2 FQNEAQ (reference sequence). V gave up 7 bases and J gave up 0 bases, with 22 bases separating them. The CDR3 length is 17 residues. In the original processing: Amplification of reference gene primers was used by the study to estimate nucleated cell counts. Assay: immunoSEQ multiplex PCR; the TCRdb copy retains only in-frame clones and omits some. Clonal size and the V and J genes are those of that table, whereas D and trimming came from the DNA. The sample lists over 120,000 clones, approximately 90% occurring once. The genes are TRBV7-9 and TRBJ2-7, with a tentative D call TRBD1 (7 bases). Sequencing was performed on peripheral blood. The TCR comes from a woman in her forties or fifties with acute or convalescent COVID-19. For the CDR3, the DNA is TGTGCCAGCACCCCCGGCGGGACAGTGCACCTCTCCTACGAGCAGTACTTC. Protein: CASTPGGTVHLSYEQYF.